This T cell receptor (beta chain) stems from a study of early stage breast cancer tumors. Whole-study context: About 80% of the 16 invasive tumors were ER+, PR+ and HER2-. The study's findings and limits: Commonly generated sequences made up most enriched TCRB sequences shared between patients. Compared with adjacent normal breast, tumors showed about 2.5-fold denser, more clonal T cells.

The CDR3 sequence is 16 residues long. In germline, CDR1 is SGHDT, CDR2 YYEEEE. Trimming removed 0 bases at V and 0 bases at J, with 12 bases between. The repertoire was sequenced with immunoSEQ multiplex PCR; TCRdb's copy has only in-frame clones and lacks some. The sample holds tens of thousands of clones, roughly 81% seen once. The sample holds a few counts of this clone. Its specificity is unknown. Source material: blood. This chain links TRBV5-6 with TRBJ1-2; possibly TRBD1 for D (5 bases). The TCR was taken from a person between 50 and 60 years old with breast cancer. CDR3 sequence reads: CASSLDRGSTNYGYTF. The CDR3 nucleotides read TGTGCCAGCAGCTTGGATCGGGGGAGCACTAACTATGGCTACACCTTC.